This passage covers 30 T cell receptor beta chains from one sample sequenced in a study of cytomegalovirus exposure and HLA in healthy donors (dated by TCRdb to about 2017). The method behind the library was the immunoSEQ multiplex PCR assay. For the multiplex PCR, a mixture combining 60 forward primers for TCR Vbeta segments and 13 reverse primers for TCR Jbeta segments was used. TCRdb mirrors the immuneACCESS table, restricted to in-frame sequences. Some clones are absent from its copies; in checked studies, under half trace to an unresolved V gene, and the reason for the others is unknown. The sample table contains 100,000 to 150,000 clones; only one count was recorded for around four fifths of them. The ten largest clones capture 3.6% of the sample. Material for sequencing was PBMCs. The receptor set was obtained from a woman aged 40 to 50 in good health and CMV-seropositive.

This clone was found a few times. The chain joins TRBV5-1 to TRBJ1-3, with TRBD1 matching 8 bases. J gave up 8 bases and V 7 bases, and 5 bases lay outside the gene matches. Germline V gives CDR1 SGHRS, CDR2 YFSETQ. The CDR3 spans 12 residues. For the CDR3, the DNA is TGCGCCAGCGGGACAGGCGGGGACACCATATATTTT. It specifies CASGTGGDTIYF. The whole variable domain, remainder taken from reference TRBV5-1 and TRBJ1-3, is KAGVTQTPRYLIKTRGQQVTLSCSPISGHRSVSWYQQTPGQGLQFLFEYFSETQRNKGNFPGRFSGRQFSNSRSEMNVSTLELGDSALYLCASGTGGDTIYFGEGSWLTVV.

This rearrangement joins TRBV10-3 to TRBJ1-1, with TRBD1 as a possible D gene (5 bases). Deletions cut 2 bases from V and 3 bases from J, with 10 bases between. The germline V gene has CDR1 ENHRY and CDR2 SYGVKD. There are 14 residues in the CDR3. This CDR3 is CAISESQGDTEAFF. The CDR3 nucleotides are TGTGCCATCAGTGAGAGCCAGGGCGACACTGAAGCTTTCTTT.

The gene calls are TRBV4-1 and TRBJ2-7; 7 bases are a match to TRBD2. The CDR3 length is 17 residues. V lost 2 bases, J lost 5 bases, and 15 bases stayed unmatched. Looked up from germline, CDR1 is MGHRA and CDR2 is YSYEKL. The CDR3 DNA is TGCGCCAGCAGCCAACCCCGCGAGGGGCGGGAGCGCCACGAGCAGTACTTC. Protein: CASSQPREGRERHEQYF.

This chain links TRBV5-6 with TRBJ2-6; D unresolved. The CDR3 spans 15 residues. V was shortened by 2 bases and J by 2 bases, with 8 bases between the two germline ends. CDR1 and CDR2 from the germline V gene are SGHDT and YYEEEE. CDR3 nucleotide sequence: TGTGCCAGCAGCTTCTACCCCCCTGGGGCCAACGTCCTGACTTTC. It yields the protein CASSFYPPGANVLTF. Combining the CDR3 with reference TRBV5-6 and TRBJ2-6 gives the whole variable domain DAGVTQSPTHLIKTRGQQVTLRCSPKSGHDTVSWYQQALGQGPQFIFQYYEEEERQRGNFPDRFSGHQFPNYSSELNVNALLLGDSALYLCASSFYPPGANVLTFGAGSRLTVL.

This rearrangement joins TRBV19 to TRBJ1-2; no clear D gene. The ends were cut back, 9 bases at V and 7 bases at J, with 15 bases in the middle. The V gene's germline CDR1 is LNHDA and CDR2 SQIVND (reference sequence). The CDR3 contains 12 residues. CDR3 region: CASMTGLRGYTF. CDR3 DNA: TGTGCCAGCATGACTGGACTCCGTGGCTACACCTTC.

The V gene is TRBV29-1, the J gene TRBJ2-1; 10 bases match TRBD1. This CDR3 contains 13 residues. CDR1 and CDR2 (germline): SQVTM, ANQGSEA. Trimming took 8 bases from V and 9 from J; bases not matched to a gene: 10. CDR3 loop: CSLRDRGLGEQFF. The CDR3 DNA follows: TGCAGCCTCCGGGACAGGGGTTTAGGTGAGCAGTTCTTC.

The J gene is TRBJ2-7, the V gene TRBV5-8; 14 bases map to TRBD2. The germline CDR1 and CDR2 sequences are SGHTS and YDEGEE. J was trimmed by 6 bases and V by 5 bases; bases with no gene match: 7. The CDR3 loop spans 15 amino acids. This chain's CDR3 is CASRSGTSGRVEQYF. The CDR3 DNA reads as TGTGCCAGCAGGTCAGGGACTAGCGGGAGAGTCGAGCAGTACTTC. The whole variable domain, filled in from reference TRBV5-8 and TRBJ2-7, reads EAGVTQSPTHLIKTRGQQATLRCSPISGHTSVYWYQQALGLGLQFLLWYDEGEERNRGNFPPRFSGRQFPNYSSELNVNALELEDSALYLCASRSGTSGRVEQYFGPGTRLTVT.

The chain is built from TRBV7-2 and TRBJ2-3, with 13 nucleotides matching TRBD2. After removal of 3 bases from V and 11 bases from J, the junction contained 11 bases not matched to a gene. CDR1 and CDR2 (germline): SGHTA, FQGNSA. This CDR3 is 16 amino acids long. The CDR3 nucleotides are TGTGCCAGCAGCTTGAGGACTAGCGGGAGACCCGGTGTGCAGTATTTT. Encoded protein: CASSLRTSGRPGVQYF.

The chain couples TRBV5-8 to TRBJ2-7; 9 nucleotides align to TRBD1. J was trimmed by 5 bases and V by 3 bases; bases with no gene match: 9. CDR3 size: 15 residues. Germline loops: CDR1 SGHTS, CDR2 YDEGEE. The CDR3 region has the DNA TGTGCCAGCAGCTCTTCGGGGACAGGGATCAACGAGCAGTACTTC. This codes for CASSSSGTGINEQYF.

V and J are TRBV7-9 and TRBJ1-1; D call uncertain. V was cut by 3 bases and J by 3 bases, with 5 bases left in between. The CDR3 is made up of 12 amino acids. Germline values: CDR1 SEHNR, CDR2 FQNEAQ (reference sequence). The CDR3 coding sequence is TGTGCCAGCAGCTTCCAGGACACTGAAGCTTTCTTT. This translates into CASSFQDTEAFF.

V usage is TRBV6-1 and J usage is TRBJ2-7; D not resolved. There are 13 residues in the CDR3. CDR1 and CDR2 from the germline V gene are MNHNS and SASEGT. The V gene lost 0 bases and the J gene lost 3 bases, with 6 bases spanning the gap. CDR3 in DNA: TGTGCCAGCAGTGAAGCTCACAGCTACGAGCAGTACTTC. Its protein product is CASSEAHSYEQYF.

V is TRBV7-9 and J is TRBJ2-1; D is uncertain. V gave up 6 bases and J gave up 6 bases, with 9 bases separating them. CDR1 and CDR2 (germline): SEHNR, FQNEAQ (reference sequence). The CDR3 is 12 residues long. CDR3 residues: CASRAPTNEQFF. CDR3 nucleotide sequence: TGTGCCAGCAGGGCACCAACCAATGAGCAGTTCTTC.

This sequence joins TRBV6-4 and TRBJ2-2, with a tentative D call TRBD1 (8 bases). Germline CDR1 and CDR2: MRHNA and SNTAGT. The length of the CDR3 is 14 residues. V was pared by 6 bases and J by 3 bases, with 11 bases between. The CDR3 here is CASSTGGDTGELFF. The CDR3 bases are TGTGCCAGCAGCACAGGGGGGGACACCGGGGAGCTGTTTTTT.

The chain links TRBV7-8 to TRBJ2-1, with 7 bases that match TRBD2. The V gene's germline CDR1 is SGHVS and CDR2 FQNEAQ. The ends lost 6 bases at V and 6 bases at J; junction bases unmatched: 11. This CDR3 contains 15 residues. CDR3 region: CASRIKREIPNEQFF. DNA of the CDR3: TGTGCCAGCAGAATAAAGCGGGAAATACCCAATGAGCAGTTCTTC.

The gene calls are TRBV5-1 and TRBJ2-2; TRBD2 agrees at 10 bases. Trimming cost V 1 base and J 7 bases; bases outside gene matches: 13. CDR1 is SGHRS, CDR2 YFSETQ, per germline. CDR3 length equals 18 residues. The CDR3 sequence is CASSLIPISSGSSGELFF. DNA of the CDR3: TGCGCCAGCAGCTTGATCCCGATTTCTAGCGGGAGTAGCGGGGAGCTGTTTTTT.

This chain links TRBV5-1 with TRBJ2-2, with D tentatively TRBD2 (6 bases). V shed 6 bases and J shed 0 bases, with 9 bases lying between them. This CDR3 is built from 14 residues. Germline values: CDR1 SGHRS, CDR2 YFSETQ. The CDR3 region is CASKREANTGELFF. The CDR3 nucleotides read TGCGCCAGCAAAAGGGAGGCGAACACCGGGGAGCTGTTTTTT.

CDR3 bases: TGTGCCAGCAGCCCCCCGGCGGGGTACGAGCAGTACTTC. Translated, it gives CASSPPAGYEQYF. The V and J genes are TRBV9 and TRBJ2-7; weak D call: TRBD2 (6 bases). Trimming cost V 4 bases and J 4 bases, with 12 bases left between them. The CDR3 extends over 13 amino acids. In germline, CDR1 is SGDLS, CDR2 YYNGEE.

The V call is TRBV6-5, the J call TRBJ2-7, with D perhaps TRBD2 (5 bases). V was cut by 0 bases and J by 6 bases, with 9 bases left in between. This CDR3 has 13 residues. Per the germline V gene, CDR1 is MNHEY and CDR2 is SVGAGI. DNA for the CDR3: TGTGCCAGCAGTTACTCGAGGGTAGGCGAGCAGTACTTC. As protein: CASSYSRVGEQYF.

The rearrangement links TRBV7-9 to TRBJ2-5; 8 bases match TRBD1. V lost 6 bases to trimming and J lost 5 bases; unmatched junction nucleotides: 8. Germline V gives CDR1 SEHNR, CDR2 FQNEAQ (reference sequence). The CDR3 length is 14 residues. DNA for the CDR3: TGTGCCAGCAGGACGACAGGGGAACGGGAGACCCAGTACTTC. Translation: CASRTTGERETQYF.

This clone was seen only a few times. CDR3 protein: CASSYKREGEQYF. Written as DNA, the CDR3 is TGTGCCAGCAGTTATAAGCGGGAGGGCGAGCAGTACTTC. The chain links TRBV27 to TRBJ2-7; 10 nucleotides agree with TRBD2. J lost 6 bases, V lost 4 bases, and 3 bases had no gene match. This CDR3 is built from 13 residues. From germline, CDR1 is MNHEY and CDR2 SMNVEV (reference sequence).

The CDR3 DNA is TGTGCCAGCAGCTTACGTCGCGCAGGGCCTAAAATTAACACCGGGGAGCTGTTTTTT. Protein product: CASSLRRAGPKINTGELFF. The chain carries TRBV11-2 and TRBJ2-2, with a tentative D call TRBD1 (5 bases). The CDR3 has 19 residues. The germline gives CDR1 SGHAT, CDR2 FQNNGV. V lost 2 bases to trimming and J lost 2 bases, with 21 bases between them.

This clone has just one count. Other DNA sequences in this sample translate to the same CDR3. The chain recombines TRBV10-1 with TRBJ2-5, with 8 bases identical to TRBD1. Germline values: CDR1 WNHNN, CDR2 SYGVQD (reference sequence). V trimming: 2 bases; J trimming: 8 bases; junction bases outside the gene matches: 7. The CDR3 spans 14 residues. This chain's CDR3 is CASSETTGVETQYF. In nucleotides, the CDR3 is TGCGCCAGCAGTGAGACGACAGGGGTCGAAACCCAGTACTTC.

The chain is built from TRBV29-1 and TRBJ1-1, with a tentative D call TRBD1 (6 bases). The CDR3 totals 13 residues. The V and J ends lost 0 bases and 3 bases respectively, with 8 bases between them. The V gene's germline CDR1 is SQVTM and CDR2 ANQGSEA. The CDR3 DNA reads TGCAGCGTTGAAGAGGGGGCTGACACTGAAGCTTTCTTT. Translating gives CSVEEGADTEAFF.

The V and J genes are TRBV5-1 and TRBJ2-1; 9 positions agree with TRBD1. The germline V gene has CDR1 SGHRS and CDR2 YFSETQ. This CDR3 comprises 14 residues. The ends lost 2 bases at V and 8 bases at J; junction bases unmatched: 5. CDR3 nucleotides: TGCGCCAGCAGCTTCGCACAGGGGGCACATGAGCAGTTCTTC. This gives the protein CASSFAQGAHEQFF.

The genes are TRBV6-5 and TRBJ1-6; D is unclear. The CDR3 length is 15 residues. The germline V gene has CDR1 MNHEY and CDR2 SVGAGI. Trimming cost V 8 bases and J 9 bases, with 20 bases left between them. CDR3 region: CASRKEGGPSSPLHF. The CDR3 region has the DNA TGTGCCAGCCGTAAAGAGGGAGGTCCAAGTTCACCCCTCCACTTT.

J is TRBJ1-1 and V is TRBV6-1, with D tentatively TRBD1 (5 bases). The length of the CDR3 is 14 residues. V lost 7 bases and J lost 1, with 13 bases in between. Per germline, CDR1 MNHNS and CDR2 SASEGT. CDR3 nucleotides: TGTGCCAGCATTATCACCACAGGGAACACTGAAGCTTTCTTT. This encodes CASIITTGNTEAFF.

The J gene is TRBJ1-3, the V gene TRBV30; the D is unclear. CDR3 length: 13 amino acids. V lost 2 bases and J 0 bases, leaving 5 bases between the germline ends. Germline CDR1 and CDR2: GTSNPN and SVGIG (reference sequence). The CDR3 DNA follows: TGTGCCTGGAGTTCCAGCTCTGGAAACACCATATATTTT. Translation: CAWSSSSGNTIYF.

In nucleotides, the CDR3 is TGTGCCAGCAAAGGACGGGAAAACTATGGCTACACCTTC. Translating gives CASKGRENYGYTF. This chain uses TRBV6-5 with TRBJ1-2, with D hard to call. The CDR3 contains 13 residues. Germline loops: CDR1 MNHEY, CDR2 SVGAGI. V was cut by 7 bases and J by 2 bases, with 11 bases left in between.

V usage is TRBV28 and J usage is TRBJ2-2; 7 bases map to TRBD2. J lost 9 bases, V lost 2 bases, and 6 bases had no gene match. Looked up from germline, CDR1 is MDHEN and CDR2 is SYDVKM. The CDR3 is 14 residues long. This CDR3 reads CASSLGEGSRELFF. In DNA form, the CDR3 reads TGTGCCAGCAGTTTAGGGGAGGGGTCTCGGGAGCTGTTTTTT.

The chain combines TRBV6-1 with TRBJ1-2; D is perhaps TRBD1 (6 bases). This CDR3 contains 15 residues. Germline V gene lookup returns CDR1 MNHNS and CDR2 SASEGT. The V gene lost 3 bases and the J gene lost 6 bases, with 17 bases spanning the gap. CDR3 loop: CASSEHWQGLDGYTF. Here the CDR3 DNA reads TGTGCCAGCAGTGAGCATTGGCAGGGGCTCGATGGCTACACCTTC.